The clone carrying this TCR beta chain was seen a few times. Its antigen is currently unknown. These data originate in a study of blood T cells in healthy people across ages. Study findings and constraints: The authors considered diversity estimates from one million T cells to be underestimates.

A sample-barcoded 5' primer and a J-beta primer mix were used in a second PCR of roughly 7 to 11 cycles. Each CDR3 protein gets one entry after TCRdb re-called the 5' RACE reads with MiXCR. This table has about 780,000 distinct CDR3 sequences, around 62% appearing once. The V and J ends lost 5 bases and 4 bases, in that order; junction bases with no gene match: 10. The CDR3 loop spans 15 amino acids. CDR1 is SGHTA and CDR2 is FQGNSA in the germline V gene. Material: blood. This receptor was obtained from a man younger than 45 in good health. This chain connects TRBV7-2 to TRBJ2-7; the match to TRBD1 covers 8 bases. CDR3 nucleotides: TGTGCCAGCAGCCCAGACGCGACAGGGGCATACGAGCAGTACTTC. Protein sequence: CASSPDATGAYEQYF.